This TCR beta chain was observed in a study of tumor and adjacent non-tumor tissue in lung cancer. TCRbeta libraries were built with three rounds of nested PCR, modified from ARM-PCR. TCRdb itself ran the multiplex PCR reads through MiXCR, one entry per CDR3 protein. The sample has fewer than 100,000 distinct CDR3 sequences; 76% are singletons. CDR1 SGHAT and CDR2 FQDESV come from the germline V gene (reference sequence). The CDR3 loop spans 15 amino acids. V lost 1 base, J lost 9 bases, and 16 bases lay in between. This sample's RNA came from whole unsorted tissue. This non-tumor lung sample came from over 3 cm beyond the tumor edge.

The chain joins TRBV11-1 to TRBJ2-1, with D maybe TRBD2 (6 bases). The clonotype comes from a woman in her forties or fifties with non-small cell lung cancer. Sequenced input: distant non-tumor lung tissue. The CDR3 protein is CASSLGRASAPEQFF. Written as DNA, the CDR3 is TGTGCCAGCAGCTTAGGGAGGGCTAGCGCCCCTGAGCAGTTCTTC.